These 16 T cell receptor beta chains originate from one sample sequenced in a study of Ad26.COV2.S vaccination and SARS-CoV-2 variants. Here immunoSEQ multiplex PCR was the method, and the copy in TCRdb shows in-frame clones only, minus some. The repertoire holds 240,000 or so clones, more than 75% seen once, with about 10% in the top ten. Noted treatment: roughly 18 received Ad26.COV2.S at low or high dose, single or two shots; 5 received placebo; per-sample allocation not given. Sampling took place 63 days after the first vaccine or placebo injection. This material consisted of peripheral blood, taken in a trial of Ad26.COV2.S vaccine versus placebo. These receptors were taken from a person between 18 and 65 years old who received the Ad26.COV2.S COVID-19 vaccine or a placebo.

The J gene is TRBJ2-7, the V gene TRBV3-1 (or the pseudogene TRBV3-2); D not resolved. Germline CDR1 reads LGHDT; CDR2 reads YNNKEL (reference sequence). This CDR3 has 15 amino acids. With 0 bases removed from V and 2 bases from J, the gap between germline ends came to 11 bases. CDR3 sequence (DNA): TGTGCCAGCAGCCAAGAAAGTCCCTCTACCTACGAGCAGTACTTC. This codes for CASSQESPSTYEQYF.

The rearrangement joins TRBV28 to TRBJ1-2; D gene uncertain. Germline V gene data show CDR1 as MDHEN and CDR2 as SYDVKM. V was cut by 3 bases and J by 2 bases, with 16 bases left in between. The CDR3 covers 16 residues. This chain's CDR3 is CASSLRAAPGNYGYTF. Written as DNA, the CDR3 is TGTGCCAGCAGTTTGAGGGCTGCACCTGGGAACTATGGCTACACCTTC.

This clone showed up just once. CDR3 in amino acids: CASRSTYSNQPQHF. CDR3 coding DNA: TGTGCCAGCAGATCCACATATAGCAATCAGCCCCAGCATTTT. J is TRBJ1-5 and V is TRBV27; D remains ambiguous. This CDR3 is built from 14 residues. Trimming pared 6 bases from V and 0 bases from J, leaving 9 bases between. Germline loops: CDR1 MNHEY, CDR2 SMNVEV (reference sequence).

The rearrangement links TRBV14 to TRBJ1-4, with D unresolved. Trimming stripped 1 base from V and 8 bases from J, with 11 bases between. Germline V gene data show CDR1 as SGHDN and CDR2 as FVKESK. The CDR3 runs 14 residues. CDR3 bases: TGTGCCAGCAGCCAAGGCCTAACCAGGGAAAAACTGTTTTTT. This codes for CASSQGLTREKLFF.

The chain combines TRBV7-2 with TRBJ2-5; no firm D call. Trimming left V 1 base short and J 5 bases short, with 8 bases between. Germline V gene lookup returns CDR1 SGHTA and CDR2 FQGNSA. The CDR3 extends over 13 amino acids. CDR3 in DNA: TGTGCCAGCAGCTTAGATTGGGGTGAGACCCAGTACTTC. As protein: CASSLDWGETQYF.

The V call is TRBV30, the J call TRBJ1-2; no clear D gene. The CDR3 has 15 amino acids. Trimming pared 4 bases from V and 5 bases from J, leaving 20 bases between. Germline V gene sequence: CDR1 GTSNPN, CDR2 SVGIG (reference sequence). This CDR3 is CAWKSTVTFGYGYTF. CDR3 nucleotide sequence: TGTGCCTGGAAGTCCACAGTTACTTTTGGGTATGGCTACACCTTC.

This chain connects TRBV28 to TRBJ2-7; D is undetermined. The CDR3 has 11 residues. Germline values: CDR1 MDHEN, CDR2 SYDVKM. V shed 6 bases and J shed 6 bases, with 9 bases lying between them. CDR3 coding DNA: TGTGCCAGCAGAGATTACGGCGAGCAGTACTTC. Amino acid sequence: CASRDYGEQYF.

The gene calls are TRBV15 and TRBJ1-2; tentatively, D is TRBD1 (5 bases). Germline lookup yields CDR1 LNHNV and CDR2 YYDKDF (reference sequence). Trimming took 0 bases from V and 7 from J, leaving 12 bases between them. The CDR3 consists of 14 residues. The CDR3 region has the DNA TGTGCCACCAGCAGAGATGGCAGCCAGGGTGGCTACACCTTC. Its protein is CATSRDGSQGGYTF.

The chain joins TRBV10-2 to TRBJ2-1; the match to TRBD1 covers 8 bases. CDR3 size: 16 residues. Trimming removed 2 bases from V and 4 bases from J; junction bases left unmatched: 7. CDR1 is WSHSY, CDR2 SAAADI, per germline. In DNA form, the CDR3 reads TGCGCCAGCAGTGAGGGGGACAGGACCTTTTACAATGAGCAGTTCTTC. Amino acid sequence: CASSEGDRTFYNEQFF.

The genes are TRBV14 and TRBJ2-7; tentatively, D is TRBD1 (6 bases). Deletions cut 1 base from V and 2 bases from J, with 18 bases between. Germline CDR1 is SGHDN and CDR2 is FVKESK. The CDR3 is made up of 17 amino acids. The CDR3 DNA reads TGTGCCAGCAGCCAAGGGGTTCTCTTGACAGGCCCCTACGAGCAGTACTTC. Encoded protein: CASSQGVLLTGPYEQYF.

Concerning this clone itself: The sample has other DNA sequences that encode this CDR3 too. V is TRBV18 and J is TRBJ2-5; D is unresolved. The V gene lost 1 base and the J gene lost 5 bases, with 2 bases spanning the gap. Per the germline V gene, CDR1 is KGHSH and CDR2 is LQKENI. CDR3 length equals 11 residues. Written as DNA, the CDR3 is TGTGCCAGCTCACCACAGGAGACCCAGTACTTC. As protein: CASSPQETQYF.

V is TRBV6-5 and J is TRBJ1-2, with 9 bases that match TRBD1. The V and J ends lost 2 bases and 7 bases, in that order; junction bases with no gene match: 8. The CDR3 loop spans 15 amino acids. Germline V gene sequence: CDR1 MNHEY, CDR2 SVGAGI. As DNA, the CDR3 is TGTGCCAGCAGTTACCCCGGACAGGGGAAGAGTGGCTACACCTTC. Its translation is CASSYPGQGKSGYTF.

The J gene is TRBJ2-3, the V gene TRBV6-5; TRBD2 is a possible D gene (5 bases). CDR1 and CDR2 (germline): MNHEY, SVGAGI. Trimming removed 7 bases from V and 1 base from J, with 15 bases in between. This CDR3 has 15 amino acids. The CDR3 here is CASTARAGGTDTQYF. The CDR3 DNA reads TGTGCCAGCACTGCTAGGGCCGGGGGCACAGATACGCAGTATTTT.

The chain joins TRBV28 to TRBJ1-2; the match to TRBD1 covers 10 bases. The J segment lost 7 bases and the V segment lost 5 bases, leaving 7 bases of the junction unmatched. This CDR3 comprises 14 residues. Germline assignment: CDR1 MDHEN and CDR2 SYDVKM. In DNA, the CDR3 is TGTGCCAGCAGTCCGACAGGGGGCATCGGTGGCTACACCTTC. As protein: CASSPTGGIGGYTF.

CDR3: CSVASGTGGAEAFF. CDR3 bases: TGCAGCGTCGCCTCCGGGACAGGGGGTGCTGAAGCTTTCTTT. The genes are TRBV29-1 and TRBJ1-1; 11 nucleotides match TRBD1. CDR3 length equals 14 residues. Germline V lookup: CDR1 SQVTM, CDR2 ANQGSEA. The J segment lost 6 bases and the V segment lost 6 bases, leaving 9 bases of the junction unmatched.

V usage is TRBV7-2 and J usage is TRBJ1-5, with D hard to call. This CDR3 spans 14 amino acids. V was pared by 4 bases and J by 3 bases, with 10 bases between. Germline V gives CDR1 SGHTA, CDR2 FQGNSA. DNA for the CDR3: TGTGCCAGCAGCTCGAGTAGTGACAATCAGCCCCAGCATTTT. The encoded protein is CASSSSSDNQPQHF. Looking up the rest from reference TRBV7-2 and TRBJ1-5 gives the full variable domain: GAGVSQSPSNKVTEKGKDVELRCDPISGHTALYWYRQSLGQGLEFLIYFQGNSAPDKSGLPSDRFSAERTGGSVSTLTIQRTQQEDSAVYLCASSSSSDNQPQHFGDGTRLSIL.